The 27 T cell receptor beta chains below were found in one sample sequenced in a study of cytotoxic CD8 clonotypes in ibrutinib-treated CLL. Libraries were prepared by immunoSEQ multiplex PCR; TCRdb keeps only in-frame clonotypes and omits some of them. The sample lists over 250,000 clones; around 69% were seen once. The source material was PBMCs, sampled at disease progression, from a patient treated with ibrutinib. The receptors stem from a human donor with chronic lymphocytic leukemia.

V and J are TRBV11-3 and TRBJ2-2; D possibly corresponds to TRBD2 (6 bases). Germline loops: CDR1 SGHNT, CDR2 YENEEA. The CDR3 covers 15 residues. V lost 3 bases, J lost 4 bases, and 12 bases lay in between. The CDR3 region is CASSLAGSFTGELFF. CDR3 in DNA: TGTGCCAGCAGCTTGGCGGGATCTTTCACCGGGGAGCTGTTTTTT.

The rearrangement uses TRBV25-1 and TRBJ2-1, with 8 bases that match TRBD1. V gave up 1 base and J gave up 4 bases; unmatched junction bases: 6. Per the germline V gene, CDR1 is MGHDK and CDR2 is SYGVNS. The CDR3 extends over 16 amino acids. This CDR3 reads CASSEWLTGGYNEQFF. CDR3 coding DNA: TGTGCCAGCAGTGAATGGCTCACAGGGGGGTACAATGAGCAGTTCTTC.

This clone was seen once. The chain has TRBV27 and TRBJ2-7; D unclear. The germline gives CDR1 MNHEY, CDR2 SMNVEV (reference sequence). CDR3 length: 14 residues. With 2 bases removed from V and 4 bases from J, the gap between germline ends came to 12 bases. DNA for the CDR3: TGTGCCAGCAGTTTAAGGACCGGTCCATACGAGCAGTACTTC. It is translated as CASSLRTGPYEQYF.

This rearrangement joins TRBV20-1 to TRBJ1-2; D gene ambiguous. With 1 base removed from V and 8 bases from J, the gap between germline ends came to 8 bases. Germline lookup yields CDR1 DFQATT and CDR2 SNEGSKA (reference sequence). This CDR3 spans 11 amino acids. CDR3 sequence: CSARVIEGYTF. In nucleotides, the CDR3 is TGCAGTGCTAGAGTCATTGAAGGCTACACCTTC.

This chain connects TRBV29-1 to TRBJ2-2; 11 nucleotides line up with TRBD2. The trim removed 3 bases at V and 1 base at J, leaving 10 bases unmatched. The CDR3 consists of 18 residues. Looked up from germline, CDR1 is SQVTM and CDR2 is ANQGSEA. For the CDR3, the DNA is TGCAGCGTTGACCCTTTTAGCGGGGGGGCTAGGAACACCGGGGAGCTGTTTTTT. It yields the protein CSVDPFSGGARNTGELFF.

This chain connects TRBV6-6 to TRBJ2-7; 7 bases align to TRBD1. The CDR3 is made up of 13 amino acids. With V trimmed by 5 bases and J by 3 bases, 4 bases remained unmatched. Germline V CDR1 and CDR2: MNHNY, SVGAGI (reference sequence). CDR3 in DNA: TGTGCCAGCAGTCGACAGGGATACTACGAGCAGTACTTC. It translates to CASSRQGYYEQYF.

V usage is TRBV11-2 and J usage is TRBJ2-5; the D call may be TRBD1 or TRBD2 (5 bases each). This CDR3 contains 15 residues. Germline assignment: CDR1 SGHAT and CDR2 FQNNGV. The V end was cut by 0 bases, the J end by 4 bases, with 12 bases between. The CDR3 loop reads CASSLDWAGRETQYF. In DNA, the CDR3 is TGTGCCAGCAGCTTAGATTGGGCAGGGAGAGAGACCCAGTACTTC.

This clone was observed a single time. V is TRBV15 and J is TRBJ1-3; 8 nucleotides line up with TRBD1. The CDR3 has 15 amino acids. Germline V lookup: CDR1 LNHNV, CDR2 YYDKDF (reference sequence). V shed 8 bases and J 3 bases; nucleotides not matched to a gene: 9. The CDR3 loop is CATDPGQGFGNTIYF. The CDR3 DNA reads TGTGCCACCGATCCAGGACAGGGTTTTGGAAACACCATATATTTT.

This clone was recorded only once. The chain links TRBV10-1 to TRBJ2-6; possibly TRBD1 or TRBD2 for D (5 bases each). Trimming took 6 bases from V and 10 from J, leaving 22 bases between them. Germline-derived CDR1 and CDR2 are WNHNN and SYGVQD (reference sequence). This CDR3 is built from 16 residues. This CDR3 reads CASRGPPPGRRNVLTF. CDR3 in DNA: TGCGCCAGCAGGGGTCCCCCCCCGGGACGGCGAAACGTCCTGACTTTC.

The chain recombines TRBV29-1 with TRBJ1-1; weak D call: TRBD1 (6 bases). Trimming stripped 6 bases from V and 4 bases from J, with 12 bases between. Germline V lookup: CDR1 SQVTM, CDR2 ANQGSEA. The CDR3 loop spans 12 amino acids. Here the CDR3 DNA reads TGCAGCGTCTCACAGGGCAGCACTGAAGCTTTCTTT. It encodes CSVSQGSTEAFF.

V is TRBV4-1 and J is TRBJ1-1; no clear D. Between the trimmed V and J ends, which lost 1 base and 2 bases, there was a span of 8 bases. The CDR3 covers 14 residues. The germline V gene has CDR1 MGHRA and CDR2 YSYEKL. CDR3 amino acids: CASSQVQINTEAFF. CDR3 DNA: TGCGCCAGCAGCCAAGTACAGATAAACACTGAAGCTTTCTTT.

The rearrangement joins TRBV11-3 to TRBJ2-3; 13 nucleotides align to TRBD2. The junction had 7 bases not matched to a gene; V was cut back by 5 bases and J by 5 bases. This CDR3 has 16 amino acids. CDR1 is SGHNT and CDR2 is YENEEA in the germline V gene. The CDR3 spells CASSPRTSGRIDTQYF. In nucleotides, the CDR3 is TGTGCCAGCAGCCCCCGGACTAGCGGGAGAATAGATACGCAGTATTTT.

Here the CDR3 reads CASSVSSYEQYF. CDR3 DNA: TGCGCCAGCAGTGTTAGCTCCTACGAGCAGTACTTC. The chain couples TRBV10-2 to TRBJ2-7, with D unclear. CDR3 length: 12 residues. Germline V CDR1 and CDR2: WSHSY, SAAADI. V lost 4 bases and J 0 bases, leaving 4 bases between the germline ends.

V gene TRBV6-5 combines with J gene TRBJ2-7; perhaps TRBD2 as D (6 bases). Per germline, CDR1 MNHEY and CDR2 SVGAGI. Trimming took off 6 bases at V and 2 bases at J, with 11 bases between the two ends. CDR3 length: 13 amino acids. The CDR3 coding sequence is TGTGCCAGCAGAAGGACTAACACCTACGAGCAGTACTTC. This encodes CASRRTNTYEQYF.

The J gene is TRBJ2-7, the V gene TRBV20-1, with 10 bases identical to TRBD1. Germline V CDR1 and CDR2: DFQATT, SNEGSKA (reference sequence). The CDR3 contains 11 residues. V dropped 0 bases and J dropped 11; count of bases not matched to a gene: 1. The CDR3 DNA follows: TGCAGTGCTAGAGATGGGACAGGGGAGTACTTC. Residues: CSARDGTGEYF.

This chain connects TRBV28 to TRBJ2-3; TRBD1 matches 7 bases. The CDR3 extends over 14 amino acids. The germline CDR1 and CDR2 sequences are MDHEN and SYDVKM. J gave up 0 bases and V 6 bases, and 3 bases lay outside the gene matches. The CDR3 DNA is TGTGCCAGCAGCACACAGGGGAGCACAGATACGCAGTATTTT. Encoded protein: CASSTQGSTDTQYF.

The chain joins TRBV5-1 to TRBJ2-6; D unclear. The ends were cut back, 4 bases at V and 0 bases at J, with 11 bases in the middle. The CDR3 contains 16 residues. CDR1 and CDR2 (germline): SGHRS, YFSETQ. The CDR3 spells CASSEVAASGANVLTF. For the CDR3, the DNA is TGCGCCAGCAGCGAGGTGGCGGCCTCTGGGGCCAACGTCCTGACTTTC.

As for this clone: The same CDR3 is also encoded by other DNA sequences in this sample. CDR3 in DNA: TGCGCCAGCAGCTTTCGCTCCTACAATGAGCAGTTCTTC. Translation: CASSFRSYNEQFF. The chain has TRBV5-1 and TRBJ2-1; D uncertain. Germline V gives CDR1 SGHRS, CDR2 YFSETQ. The V end lost 2 bases, the J end lost 0 bases, and 3 bases lay between the germline ends. The CDR3 contains 13 residues.

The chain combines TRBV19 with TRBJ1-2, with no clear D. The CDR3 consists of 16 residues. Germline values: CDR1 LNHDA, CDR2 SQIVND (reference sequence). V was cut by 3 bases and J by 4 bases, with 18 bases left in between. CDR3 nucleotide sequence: TGTGCCAGTAGTATGTCTAGGGCCTCCGGCGGCTATGGCTACACCTTC. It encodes CASSMSRASGGYGYTF.

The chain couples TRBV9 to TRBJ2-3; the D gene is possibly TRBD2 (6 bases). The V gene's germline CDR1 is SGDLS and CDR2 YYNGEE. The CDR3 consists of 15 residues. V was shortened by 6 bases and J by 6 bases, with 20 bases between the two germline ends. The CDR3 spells CASTASAGPGDTQYF. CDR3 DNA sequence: TGTGCCAGCACCGCCTCGGCGGGACCTGGGGATACGCAGTATTTT.

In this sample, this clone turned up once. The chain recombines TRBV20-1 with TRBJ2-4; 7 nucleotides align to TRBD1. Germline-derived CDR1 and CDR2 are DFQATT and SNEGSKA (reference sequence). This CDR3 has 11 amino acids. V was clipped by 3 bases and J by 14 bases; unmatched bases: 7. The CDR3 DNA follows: TGCAGTGCTAGGACAGGGCGAAGAGAGTACTTC. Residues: CSARTGRREYF.

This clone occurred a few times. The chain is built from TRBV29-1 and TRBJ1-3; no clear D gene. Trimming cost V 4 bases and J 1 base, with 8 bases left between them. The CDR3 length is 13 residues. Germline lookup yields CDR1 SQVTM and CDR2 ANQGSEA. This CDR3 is CSVAGGSGNTIYF. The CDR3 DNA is TGCAGCGTTGCCGGTGGGTCTGGAAACACCATATATTTT.

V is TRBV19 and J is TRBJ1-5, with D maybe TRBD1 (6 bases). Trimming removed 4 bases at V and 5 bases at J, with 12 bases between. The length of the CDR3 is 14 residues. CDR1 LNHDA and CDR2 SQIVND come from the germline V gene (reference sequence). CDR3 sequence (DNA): TGTGCCAGTAGTACCCGGGACACCTATCAGCCCCAGCATTTT. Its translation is CASSTRDTYQPQHF.

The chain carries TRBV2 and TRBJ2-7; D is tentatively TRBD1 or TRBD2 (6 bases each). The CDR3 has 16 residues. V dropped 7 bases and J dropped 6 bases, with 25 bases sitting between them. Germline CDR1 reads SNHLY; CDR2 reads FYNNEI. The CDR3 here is CASMVFRGPDLAEQYF. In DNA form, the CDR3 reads TGTGCCAGCATGGTTTTCCGGGGGCCGGATTTGGCCGAGCAGTACTTC.

The CDR3 loop reads CASSSVGGGYGYTF. The DNA for the CDR3 is TGTGCCAGCAGTTCGGTGGGAGGAGGCTATGGCTACACCTTC. The V gene is TRBV28, the J gene TRBJ1-2, with D unclear. V shed 4 bases and J shed 4 bases, with 13 bases lying between them. CDR1 and CDR2 from the germline V gene are MDHEN and SYDVKM. The length of the CDR3 is 14 residues.

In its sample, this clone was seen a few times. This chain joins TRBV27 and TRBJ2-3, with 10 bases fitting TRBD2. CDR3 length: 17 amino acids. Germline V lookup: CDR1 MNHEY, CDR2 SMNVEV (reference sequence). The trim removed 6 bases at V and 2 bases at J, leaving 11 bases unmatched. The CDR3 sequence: CASSRWWLAGATDTQYF. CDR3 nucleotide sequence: TGTGCCAGCAGCAGGTGGTGGCTAGCGGGAGCCACAGATACGCAGTATTTT.

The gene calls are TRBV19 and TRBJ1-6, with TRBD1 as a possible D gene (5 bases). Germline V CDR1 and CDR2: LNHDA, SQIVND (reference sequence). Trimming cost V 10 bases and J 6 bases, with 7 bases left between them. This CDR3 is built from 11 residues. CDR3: CATGGNSPLHF. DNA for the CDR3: TGTGCCACCGGGGGTAATTCACCCCTCCACTTT.